This T cell receptor (beta chain) emerged from a study of Tregs in tolerant kidney transplant recipients. The germline V gene encodes CDR1 SNHLY and CDR2 FYNNEI. V was trimmed by 2 bases and J by 5 bases, leaving 12 bases between them. This CDR3 is built from 14 residues. Sequencing used immunoSEQ multiplex PCR; TCRdb keeps in-frame clones, though not all of them. The sample comprises 60,000 to 65,000 clones, 98% of which are singletons, and 0.34% rests with the top ten. As regards this clone: As yet, its antigen is unknown.

The study, taken as a whole, reports: Findings come from small patient numbers and require larger validation. Biological reproducibility was not directly addressed in this study. Antigen-driven expansion was suggested because donor-specific Tregs expanded more than all Tregs in tolerant patients.

Unstimulated regulatory T cells (CD4+CD25+CD127-), CD4+CD25- non-regulatory cells, CD4 and CD8 cells were FACS-sorted from thawed PBMCs. This clonotype originated in a human donor who received a combined kidney and bone marrow transplant. The material sequenced was Tregs from blood, taken before the transplant. The V gene is TRBV2, the J gene TRBJ1-2, with D possibly being TRBD1 (5 bases). The DNA for the CDR3 is TGTGCCAGCAGTGAACGGGGGAGTTATTATGGCTACACCTTC. Translated: CASSERGSYYGYTF.